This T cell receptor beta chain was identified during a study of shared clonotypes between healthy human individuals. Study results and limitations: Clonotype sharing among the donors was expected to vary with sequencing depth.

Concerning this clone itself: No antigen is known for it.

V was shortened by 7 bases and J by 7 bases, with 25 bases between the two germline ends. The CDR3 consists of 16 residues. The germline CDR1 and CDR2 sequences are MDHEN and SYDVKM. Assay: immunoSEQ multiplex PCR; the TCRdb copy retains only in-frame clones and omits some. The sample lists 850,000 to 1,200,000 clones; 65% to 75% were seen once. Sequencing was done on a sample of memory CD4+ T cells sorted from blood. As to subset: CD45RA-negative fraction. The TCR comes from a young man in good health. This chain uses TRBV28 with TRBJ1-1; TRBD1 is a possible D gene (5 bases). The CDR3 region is CASNVWGGTEILEAFF. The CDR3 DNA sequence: TGTGCCAGCAACGTTTGGGGGGGAACAGAAATTCTTGAAGCTTTCTTT.